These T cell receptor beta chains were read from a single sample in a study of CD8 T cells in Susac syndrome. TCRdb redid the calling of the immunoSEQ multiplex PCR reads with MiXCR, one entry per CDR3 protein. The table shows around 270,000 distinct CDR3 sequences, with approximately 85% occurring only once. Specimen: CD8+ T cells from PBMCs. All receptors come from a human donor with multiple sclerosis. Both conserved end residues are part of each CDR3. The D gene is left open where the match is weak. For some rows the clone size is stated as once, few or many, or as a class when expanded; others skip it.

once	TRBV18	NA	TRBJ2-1	CASSPQDSGHNNEQFF
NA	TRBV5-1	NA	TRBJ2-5	CASSPDSPGVETQYF
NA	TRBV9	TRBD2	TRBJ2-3	CASSKGLAGASDTQYF
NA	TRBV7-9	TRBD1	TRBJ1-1	CASSLPDRGRSEAFF
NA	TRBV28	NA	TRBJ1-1	CASSFYGGGSEAFF
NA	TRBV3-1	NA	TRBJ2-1	CASSQAFGGRGEYNEQFF
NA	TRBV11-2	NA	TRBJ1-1	CASSLIGGTEAFF
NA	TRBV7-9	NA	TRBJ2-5	CASSLVRETQYF
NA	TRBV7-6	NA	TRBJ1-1	CASRPGSFNTEAFF
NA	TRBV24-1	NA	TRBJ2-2	CATSDLGGRGELFF
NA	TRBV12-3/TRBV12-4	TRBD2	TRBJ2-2	CASRETSGRGTGELFF
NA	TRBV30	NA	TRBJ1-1	CAWSWGPGTEAFF
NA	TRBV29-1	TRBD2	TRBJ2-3	CSARRASGITDTQYF
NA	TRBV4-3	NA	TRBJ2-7	CASSQWGFSYEQYF
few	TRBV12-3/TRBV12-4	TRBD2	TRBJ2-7	CASSSQAGLNYEQYF
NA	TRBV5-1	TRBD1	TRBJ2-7	CASSRDSNEQYF
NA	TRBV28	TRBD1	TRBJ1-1	CASSFPPWDRTHTEAFF
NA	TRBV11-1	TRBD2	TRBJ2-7	CASTLPAGGLAGVGPYEQYF
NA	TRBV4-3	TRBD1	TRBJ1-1	CASSQGYRGLNTEAFF
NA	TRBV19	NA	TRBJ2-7	CASSLGPIGYEQYF
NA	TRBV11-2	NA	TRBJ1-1	CASSLEYAGAEAFF
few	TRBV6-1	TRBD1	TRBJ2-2	CASTPTGVHTGELFF
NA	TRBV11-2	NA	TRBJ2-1	CASSLEPGADNEQFF
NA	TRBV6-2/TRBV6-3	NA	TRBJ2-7	CASSYYGPGVEQYF
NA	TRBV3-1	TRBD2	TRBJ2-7	CASSHFPLAGVDEQYF
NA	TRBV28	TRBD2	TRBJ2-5	CASSVTRDAGGPVYQETQYF
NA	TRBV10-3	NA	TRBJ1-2	CAIKGEALYPGATNYGYTF